The clone carrying this T cell receptor beta chain turned up a few times. The sample belongs to a study of T cells after yellow fever vaccination. Per the germline V gene, CDR1 is SGHAT and CDR2 is FQDESV (reference sequence). The CDR3 is 18 amino acids. Trimming took off 4 bases at V and 7 bases at J, with 28 bases between the two ends. TCRdb analysed the 5' RACE reads with MiXCR anew, one entry per CDR3 protein. The top ten clones hold roughly 15% of a sample with about 96,000 distinct CDR3 sequences, around 9.8% of them seen once. V usage is TRBV11-1 and J usage is TRBJ1-1; possible D gene TRBD1, 6 bases. This TCR derives from a man aged 18 to 30 who received the YFV17D yellow fever vaccine. This specimen consisted of CD8+ T cells not binding an NS4B(214-222) dextramer, sorted from PBMCs, obtained more than 13 days after the first yellow fever vaccination. CDR3 sequence reads: CASSSDRTAGIQGLEAFF. The CDR3 DNA sequence: TGTGCCAGCAGCTCAGACCGGACAGCGGGTATTCAGGGGCTTGAAGCTTTCTTT.